This T cell receptor (beta chain) was documented in a study of blood T cells in healthy people across ages. General study points: Since the PBMCs were unsorted, naive and antigen-experienced cells could not be conclusively compared.

Combining a sample-barcoded 5' primer with a J-beta primer mix, a second PCR ran for about 7 to 12 cycles. A template-switch adaptor with 12 random nucleotides tagged each cDNA molecule. From the 5' RACE reads, TCRdb called clonotypes with MiXCR, one entry per CDR3 protein. This sample has 890,000 or so distinct CDR3 sequences, with 62% found just once. Trimming took 3 bases from V and 2 from J, leaving 8 bases between them. The germline V gene encodes CDR1 DFQATT and CDR2 SNEGSKA (reference sequence). This CDR3 has 13 amino acids. Per-sample yields of isolated PBMCs were at least 6 million. Per sample, at least 6 micrograms of total RNA were extracted. A word on this clonotype: Its antigen remains unidentified.

This TCR derives from a man aged 30 to 45 in good health. The genes are TRBV20-1 and TRBJ2-1, with D possibly matching TRBD2 (7 bases). Sequences were obtained from blood. The CDR3 DNA is TGCAGTGCTAGGCGGGGGCCCTACAATGAGCAGTTCTTC. Translated: CSARRGPYNEQFF.